The present T cell receptor beta chain was sequenced within a study of T-cell reconstitution after alpha-beta-depleted transplantation in children. This clonotype was seen more than once but under ten times. Germline assignment: CDR1 MDHEN and CDR2 SYDVKM. V lost 3 bases, J lost 0 bases, and 9 bases lay in between. The CDR3 consists of 15 residues. Preparation of the TCRbeta library was carried out with unique molecular identifiers. TCRdb fed the PCR reads into MiXCR, producing one record per CDR3 protein. The sample lists about 610,000 distinct CDR3 sequences, about 11% occurring once. This clonotype was obtained from a human donor who donated a stem cell graft to a child with acute myeloid leukemia. Sample: PBMCs from the stem cell graft donor, taken from the stem cell graft. The chain is built from TRBV28 and TRBJ1-5; no definite D call. The CDR3 DNA reads as TGTGCCAGCAGTTTGGTCGTTTATAGCAATCAGCCCCAGCATTTT. Protein sequence: CASSLVVYSNQPQHF.